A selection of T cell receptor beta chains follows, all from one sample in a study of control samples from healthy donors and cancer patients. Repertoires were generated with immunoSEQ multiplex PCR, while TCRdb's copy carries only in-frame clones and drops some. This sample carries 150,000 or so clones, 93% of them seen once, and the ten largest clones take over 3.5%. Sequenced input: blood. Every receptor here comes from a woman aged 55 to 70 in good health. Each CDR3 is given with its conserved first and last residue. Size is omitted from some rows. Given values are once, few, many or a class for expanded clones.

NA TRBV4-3 CASSPAGTVNSPLHF
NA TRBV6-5 CASSNSADSRPQHF
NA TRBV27 CASSFLRDRGTYEQYF
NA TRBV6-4 CASSSGTSGGTDTQYF
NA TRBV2 CASSEEAGVQETQYF
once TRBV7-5 CARSLADRVYEQYF
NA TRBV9 CASSVGGRDGNTIYF
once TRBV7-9 CASSLVGAGVNQPQHF
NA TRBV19 CASSIKVETLGGYTF
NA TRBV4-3 CASSQEMGTGFLAGYTF
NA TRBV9 CASSEGRDTQYF
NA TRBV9 CASSLGLAGSSGDTQYF
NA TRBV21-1 CASSKGPRRSPLHF
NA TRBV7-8 CASSPPLMAPLHF
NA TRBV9 CASSQRGGRGHNEQFF
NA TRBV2 CASSEQVETQYF
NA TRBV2 CASIEGLFAEAFF
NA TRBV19 CASSSWTGSTEAFF
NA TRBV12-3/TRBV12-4 CASSFGGNEQFF
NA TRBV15 CATSRETGGFTQHF
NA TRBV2 CASSEAGASWGPYEQYF
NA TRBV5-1 CASSLGPQGYLNTEAFF
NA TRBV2 CASSVNNEQFF
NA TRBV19 CASSTRRGGKGTEAFF
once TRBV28 CASRRTSGLNTDTQYF
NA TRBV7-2 CASSLEGREAFF
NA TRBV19 CASTFQVAGVQPQHF
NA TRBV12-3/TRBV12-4 CASSLGTKETQYF
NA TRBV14 CASSQYRGGASSYNEQFF
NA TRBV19 CASAVGEQETQYF
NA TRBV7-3 CASSSASSTDTQYF
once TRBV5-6 CASSKGRYNSPLHF
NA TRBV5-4 CASSAGESGNTEAFF
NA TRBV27 CASGGRGLVRGYTF
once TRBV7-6 CASSLEGGANTEAFF
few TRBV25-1 CASSHTSGQGGYEQYF
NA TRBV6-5 CASSYSPRSPGNTIYF
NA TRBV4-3 CASSQETPDRGNNQPQHF
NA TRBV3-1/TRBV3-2 CASSQAGLAGNTGELFF
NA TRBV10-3 CAISKYNEQFF
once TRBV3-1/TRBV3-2 CASSPWDRTYEQYF
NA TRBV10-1 CASLGGGQETQYF
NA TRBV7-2 CASTQSVNSPLHF
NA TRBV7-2 CASSSPPRLAGQNEQFF
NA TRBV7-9 CASSLVSEKLFF
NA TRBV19 CASNLPQLNQPQHF
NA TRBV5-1 CASSLLETNTGELFF
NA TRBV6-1 CASSELGGRLYEQYF
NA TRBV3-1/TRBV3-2 CASSQSWTVNTGELFF
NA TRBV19 CASRTSRGTGELFF
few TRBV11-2 CASSPSGQYGYTF
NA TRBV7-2 CASSPWAGTGQYNEQFF
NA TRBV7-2 CASSPGTSGGATNTQYF
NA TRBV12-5 CASGWGTGGRIQPQHF
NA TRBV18 CASSPLQDVWAGYTF
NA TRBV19 CASSIPSTNQPQHF
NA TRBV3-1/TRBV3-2 CASSQFPRNSGWIRTEAFF
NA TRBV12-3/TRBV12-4 CASSRQNNEQFF